Listed below are T cell receptor beta chains from one sample, sequenced in a study of blood T cell repertoires in COVID-19. The table came from immunoSEQ multiplex PCR; TCRdb's copy has only in-frame clones and leaves some out. Here the sample spans fewer than 350,000 clones, around 90% being singletons. The specimen sequenced was PBMCs or T cells enriched from blood (not recorded which). The receptors were sampled from a man aged 60 to 69 who had recovered from COVID-19. CDR3s include the opening cysteine and the closing phenylalanine or tryptophan. The order of the fields is CDR3 protein, CDR3 DNA, clone size, V gene, D gene, CDR3 length, J gene. D genes are given only for firm matches. The size field is filled for only some rows; it gives once, few, many or a size class.

CDR3 protein: CASSRDRVREKLFF
CDR3 DNA: TGTGCCAGCAGCCGGGACAGGGTACGCGAAAAACTGTTTTTT
clone size: .
V gene: TRBV7-9
D gene: TRBD1
CDR3 length: 14
J gene: TRBJ1-4

CDR3 protein: CATSRAQGGSEAFF
CDR3 DNA: TGTGCCACCAGCAGAGCACAGGGGGGCTCTGAAGCTTTCTTT
clone size: .
V gene: TRBV15
D gene: TRBD1
CDR3 length: 14
J gene: TRBJ1-1

CDR3 protein: CASSGIAGRSYEQYF
CDR3 DNA: TGTGCCAGCAGCGGTATAGCGGGTCGGTCCTACGAGCAGTACTTC
clone size: .
V gene: TRBV5-6
D gene: TRBD2
CDR3 length: 15
J gene: TRBJ2-7

CDR3 protein: CASSLTSGTNTGELFF
CDR3 DNA: TGCGCCAGCAGCCTGACTAGCGGTACGAACACCGGGGAGCTGTTTTTT
clone size: .
V gene: TRBV5-1
D gene: TRBD2
CDR3 length: 16
J gene: TRBJ2-2

CDR3 protein: CASSFRRGQRQETQYF
CDR3 DNA: TGTGCCAGCAGCTTTAGAAGGGGACAGCGTCAAGAGACCCAGTACTTC
clone size: .
V gene: TRBV7-9
D gene: TRBD1
CDR3 length: 16
J gene: TRBJ2-5

CDR3 protein: CASSLSQGVNNSPLHF
CDR3 DNA: TGTGCCAGCAGCTTAAGCCAGGGGGTTAATAATTCACCCCTCCACTTT
clone size: .
V gene: TRBV11-2
D gene: TRBD1
CDR3 length: 16
J gene: TRBJ1-6

CDR3 protein: CASSPLAGPEETQYF
CDR3 DNA: TGTGCCAGCAGTCCTCTAGCGGGACCTGAAGAGACCCAGTACTTC
clone size: .
V gene: TRBV7-2
D gene: TRBD2
CDR3 length: 15
J gene: TRBJ2-5

CDR3 protein: CASSLRQYTGELFF
CDR3 DNA: TGTGCCAGCAGCTTAAGACAGTACACCGGGGAGCTGTTTTTT
clone size: once
V gene: TRBV11-3
D gene: .
CDR3 length: 14
J gene: TRBJ2-2

CDR3 protein: CASSLGLDRVGNYGYTF
CDR3 DNA: TGCGCCAGCAGCTTGGGCCTCGACAGGGTCGGTAACTATGGCTACACCTTC
clone size: .
V gene: TRBV5-1
D gene: TRBD1
CDR3 length: 17
J gene: TRBJ1-2

CDR3 protein: CASSLGGGRGAEKLFF
CDR3 DNA: TGTGCCAGCAGCTTAGGGGGGGGAAGAGGCGCTGAAAAACTGTTTTTT
clone size: .
V gene: TRBV11-2
D gene: .
CDR3 length: 16
J gene: TRBJ1-4

CDR3 protein: CAYKRGGNTEAFF
CDR3 DNA: TGTGCCTACAAACGAGGAGGGAACACTGAAGCTTTCTTT
clone size: .
V gene: TRBV28
D gene: .
CDR3 length: 13
J gene: TRBJ1-1

CDR3 protein: CASSRMTITGELFF
CDR3 DNA: TGTGCCAGCAGCCGCATGACTATTACCGGGGAGCTGTTTTTT
clone size: .
V gene: TRBV3-1/TRBV3-2
D gene: .
CDR3 length: 14
J gene: TRBJ2-2

CDR3 protein: CASSLGAGEGDEQFF
CDR3 DNA: TGTGCTAGCAGCTTAGGGGCGGGAGAGGGCGATGAGCAGTTCTTC
clone size: few
V gene: TRBV7-7
D gene: TRBD2
CDR3 length: 15
J gene: TRBJ2-1